The 30 T cell receptor beta chains reported below all come from one sample, sequenced in a study of CD8 T cells in Susac syndrome. cDNA came from about 0.5 to 1 ug RNA primed by random hexamers. TCRdb recomputed calls from the immunoSEQ multiplex PCR reads with MiXCR, one row per CDR3 protein. The sample has around 71,000 distinct CDR3 sequences, roughly 93% seen once; the top ten hold about 0.14%. Sequenced input: CD4+ T cells from PBMCs. These receptors all come from a human donor with Susac syndrome.

V and J are TRBV3-1 and TRBJ2-2, with 7 bases that match TRBD2. CDR1 LGHDT and CDR2 YNNKEL come from the germline V gene (reference sequence). Trimming took 4 bases from V and 6 from J; bases not matched to a gene: 14. This CDR3 comprises 17 residues. The DNA of the CDR3 is TGTGCCAGCAGCCGACGGTCGGGGGGATCGTTGGCCGGGGAGCTGTTTTTT. The encoded protein is CASSRRSGGSLAGELFF.

The J gene is TRBJ1-3, the V gene TRBV19, with D possibly TRBD1 on 5 matching bases. Germline CDR1 LNHDA, CDR2 SQIVND (reference sequence). CDR3 size: 15 residues. Trimming left V 4 bases short and J 0 bases short, with 10 bases between. In nucleotides, the CDR3 is TGTGCCAGTAGTAGGGGCCTGAGCTCTGGAAACACCATATATTTT. This sequence encodes CASSRGLSSGNTIYF.

Concerning this clonotype: The junction shows a germline mismatch at one end, possibly a read error. This chain connects TRBV10-3 to TRBJ1-2; D possibly corresponds to TRBD1 (6 bases). Germline V gene data show CDR1 as ENHRY and CDR2 as SYGVKD. CDR3 length: 11 residues. This chain's CDR3 is CAISEMARTVF. The CDR3 nucleotides read TGTGCCATCAGTGAAATGGCCCGGACAGTATTC.

This clonotype was observed a single time. This chain joins TRBV4-3 and TRBJ2-5, with 12 bases matching TRBD1. The CDR3 spans 17 residues. Losses at the gene ends were 3 bases for V and 4 bases for J; bases not matched to a gene: 9. Germline V gene data show CDR1 as LGHNA and CDR2 as YSLEER. CDR3 sequence reads: CASSQEPGQGAGETQYF. The CDR3 nucleotides read TGCGCCAGCAGCCAGGAGCCGGGACAGGGGGCGGGAGAGACCCAGTACTTC.

V gene TRBV7-9 combines with J gene TRBJ2-7; TRBD1 might be the D (6 bases). CDR1 and CDR2 (germline): SEHNR, FQNEAQ (reference sequence). V dropped 5 bases and J dropped 0 bases, with 17 bases sitting between them. The CDR3 consists of 16 residues. The CDR3 DNA is TGTGCCAGCAGCACCCGACAGGAAGGAAGCTCCTACGAGCAGTACTTC. Its translation: CASSTRQEGSSYEQYF.

CDR3 DNA sequence: TGTGCCAGCAGTTACTCGGATGGAGTGGGCTACGAGCAGTACTTC. Protein sequence: CASSYSDGVGYEQYF. The rearrangement links TRBV28 to TRBJ2-7; no reliable D call. Germline CDR1 reads MDHEN; CDR2 reads SYDVKM. The CDR3 consists of 15 residues. Trimming left V 4 bases short and J 3 bases short, with 16 bases between.

The chain uses TRBV20-1 and TRBJ2-2; 11 bases are a match to TRBD2. Trimming at V came to 5 bases and at J to 4 bases, leaving 6 bases not matched to a gene. Germline CDR1 DFQATT, CDR2 SNEGSKA (reference sequence). The CDR3 length is 15 residues. The CDR3 DNA follows: TGCAGTGCTTCCACTAGCGGGGGAACCACCGGGGAGCTGTTTTTT. Amino acid sequence: CSASTSGGTTGELFF.

The V gene is TRBV18, the J gene TRBJ1-3, with D hard to call. CDR3 length equals 15 residues. V gave up 8 bases and J gave up 3 bases, with 17 bases separating them. The germline gives CDR1 KGHSH, CDR2 LQKENI. For the CDR3, the DNA is TGTGCCAGCCAACGATCTCGCCCGGTTGGAAACACCATATATTTT. This sequence encodes CASQRSRPVGNTIYF. Complete variable domain (other parts from reference TRBV18 and TRBJ1-3): NAGVMQNPRHLVRRRGQEARLRCSPMKGHSHVYWYRQLPEEGLKFMVYLQKENIIDESGMPKERFSAEFPKEGPSILRIQQVVRGDSAAYFCASQRSRPVGNTIYFGEGSWLTVV.

The chain links TRBV5-1 to TRBJ2-1; D might be TRBD2 (7 bases). The CDR3 is 16 residues long. Trimming removed 3 bases at V and 0 bases at J, with 13 bases between. Germline CDR1 SGHRS, CDR2 YFSETQ. In DNA form, the CDR3 reads TGCGCCAGCAGCTGGGGGCCGGGGGGCTCCTACAATGAGCAGTTCTTC. Its protein product is CASSWGPGGSYNEQFF.

V gene TRBV7-2 combines with J gene TRBJ2-3; 13 nucleotides line up with TRBD2. Germline lookup yields CDR1 SGHTA and CDR2 FQGNSA. With 1 base clipped from V and 7 bases from J, the junction kept 8 bases outside the gene matches. This CDR3 contains 17 residues. CDR3: CASSLDLLAGGPNTQYF. As DNA, the CDR3 is TGTGCCAGCAGCTTAGATCTACTAGCGGGGGGGCCTAATACGCAGTATTTT. The full variable domain, with the rest looked up from reference TRBV7-2 and TRBJ2-3, is GAGVSQSPSNKVTEKGKDVELRCDPISGHTALYWYRQSLGQGLEFLIYFQGNSAPDKSGLPSDRFSAERTGGSVSTLTIQRTQQEDSAVYLCASSLDLLAGGPNTQYFGPGTRLTVL.

V usage is TRBV7-2 and J usage is TRBJ1-5, with 7 bases fitting TRBD1. This CDR3 is 15 amino acids long. Trimming took 1 base from V and 7 from J; bases not matched to a gene: 7. Per germline, CDR1 SGHTA and CDR2 FQGNSA. Here the CDR3 reads CASSLEGAGRQPQHF. DNA of the CDR3: TGTGCCAGCAGCTTAGAGGGGGCCGGGCGCCAGCCCCAGCATTTT.

The V and J genes are TRBV29-1 and TRBJ2-7; 9 positions agree with TRBD1. The CDR3 sequence is 14 residues long. Germline loops: CDR1 SQVTM, CDR2 ANQGSEA. V shed 4 bases and J 0 bases; nucleotides not matched to a gene: 4. The CDR3 protein is CSVVGTGISYEQYF. CDR3 DNA sequence: TGCAGCGTTGTCGGGACAGGGATCTCCTACGAGCAGTACTTC.

This clonotype occurred once. The chain uses TRBV28 and TRBJ1-1; the D is unclear. The CDR3 covers 14 residues. The germline V gene encodes CDR1 MDHEN and CDR2 SYDVKM. V gave up 6 bases and J gave up 3 bases, with 14 bases separating them. DNA of the CDR3: TGTGCCAGCAGCGCTCCTCCAGGCTACACTGAAGCTTTCTTT. Its protein product is CASSAPPGYTEAFF.

The V call is TRBV5-6, the J call TRBJ1-2; D is unclear. This CDR3 has 15 amino acids. The germline V gene encodes CDR1 SGHDT and CDR2 YYEEEE. V shed 0 bases and J shed 6 bases, with 15 bases lying between them. CDR3 loop: CASSLAPIRTNGYTF. The CDR3 bases are TGTGCCAGCAGCTTGGCCCCGATCCGCACCAATGGCTACACCTTC.

The chain couples TRBV18 to TRBJ2-7; 9 bases line up with TRBD2. Germline V gene sequence: CDR1 KGHSH, CDR2 LQKENI. This CDR3 region has 14 residues. The V segment lost 3 bases and the J segment 4 bases; nucleotides outside the gene matches: 4. The CDR3: CASSPRAGGYEQYF. DNA of the CDR3: TGTGCCAGCTCACCGAGAGCGGGAGGATACGAGCAGTACTTC.

This chain joins TRBV15 and TRBJ2-6; 12 bases map to TRBD1. J was trimmed by 2 bases and V by 1 base; bases with no gene match: 0. The CDR3 has 17 amino acids. The germline gives CDR1 LNHNV, CDR2 YYDKDF (reference sequence). The CDR3 loop is CATSRGDRGPGANVLTF. The CDR3 DNA is TGTGCCACCAGCAGAGGGGACAGGGGGCCTGGGGCCAACGTCCTGACTTTC.

The chain employs TRBV3-1 and TRBJ2-5, with a tentative D call TRBD2 (5 bases). The CDR3 spans 15 residues. The V end lost 1 base, the J end lost 5 bases, and 14 bases lay between the germline ends. From germline, CDR1 is LGHDT and CDR2 YNNKEL (reference sequence). The CDR3 protein is CASSQVGGGWETQYF. In DNA form, the CDR3 reads TGTGCCAGCAGCCAAGTAGGAGGCGGATGGGAGACCCAGTACTTC.

The gene calls are TRBV28 and TRBJ2-1; weak D call: TRBD1 (6 bases). CDR3 length: 14 amino acids. Per germline, CDR1 MDHEN and CDR2 SYDVKM. Trimming left V 3 bases short and J 7 bases short, with 13 bases between. This CDR3 is CASSFYNRVNEQFF. In DNA, the CDR3 is TGTGCCAGCAGTTTTTATAACAGGGTTAATGAGCAGTTCTTC.

V is TRBV4-1 and J is TRBJ2-1; D remains unclear. The ends were cut back, 1 base at V and 0 bases at J, with 10 bases in the middle. This CDR3 comprises 16 residues. Germline values: CDR1 MGHRA, CDR2 YSYEKL. Written as DNA, the CDR3 is TGCGCCAGCAGCCAAGTCCGGGTAAGCTCCTACAATGAGCAGTTCTTC. Residues: CASSQVRVSSYNEQFF.

CDR3 DNA: TGTGCCAGCAGCCAAGGAACAGGTAGGAACACTGAAGCTTTCTTT. This codes for CASSQGTGRNTEAFF. The V and J genes are TRBV3-1 and TRBJ1-1, with a tentative D call TRBD1 (5 bases). The CDR3 has 15 amino acids. CDR1 and CDR2 (germline): LGHDT, YNNKEL (reference sequence). V lost 1 base, J lost 1 base, and 10 bases lay in between.

This rearrangement joins TRBV7-9 to TRBJ2-7; D could derive from TRBD1 or TRBD2 (5 bases each). The V end lost 4 bases, the J end lost 6 bases, and 19 bases lay between the germline ends. Germline loops: CDR1 SEHNR, CDR2 FQNEAQ (reference sequence). This CDR3 region has 15 residues. CDR3 sequence: CASSSLDNSGGEQYF. The CDR3 nucleotides read TGTGCCAGCAGCTCCCTGGACAACTCTGGGGGCGAGCAGTACTTC.

V usage is TRBV28 and J usage is TRBJ1-2; TRBD1 agrees at 10 bases. V lost 3 bases, J lost 5 bases, and 9 bases stayed unmatched. The CDR3 consists of 16 residues. Germline loops: CDR1 MDHEN, CDR2 SYDVKM. In DNA, the CDR3 is TGTGCCAGCAGTTTCCCGGGACAGGGGTTCCTATATGGCTACACCTTC. Its translation is CASSFPGQGFLYGYTF.

The chain employs TRBV30 and TRBJ1-3, with D possibly TRBD1 on 5 matching bases. The CDR3 totals 16 residues. CDR1 and CDR2 (germline): GTSNPN, SVGIG (reference sequence). The germline V and J ends were trimmed by 3 bases and 0 bases, with 15 bases remaining between them. CDR3 DNA: TGTGCCTGGAGCCCCCCCGACAGACCCTCTGGAAACACCATATATTTT. Amino acid sequence: CAWSPPDRPSGNTIYF.

The chain joins TRBV2 to TRBJ2-1; tentatively, D is TRBD1 (5 bases). CDR1 SNHLY and CDR2 FYNNEI come from the germline V gene. The V gene lost 3 bases and the J gene lost 5 bases, with 11 bases spanning the gap. This CDR3 spans 14 amino acids. CDR3 in DNA: TGTGCCAGCAGTGAGGCGACAGCCAACAATGAGCAGTTCTTC. Translation: CASSEATANNEQFF.

The V call is TRBV5-1, the J call TRBJ1-1; 7 nucleotides line up with TRBD1. The CDR3 runs 14 residues. Germline loops: CDR1 SGHRS, CDR2 YFSETQ. V lost 1 base and J lost 1; bases outside the gene matches: 1. CDR3 sequence (DNA): TGCGCCAGCAGCTTGAACAGGGGGAACACTGAAGCTTTCTTT. It specifies CASSLNRGNTEAFF.

The chain combines TRBV29-1 with TRBJ1-2, with no clear D. The CDR3 loop spans 10 amino acids. V shed 4 bases and J shed 8 bases, with 8 bases lying between them. Germline V gene data show CDR1 as SQVTM and CDR2 as ANQGSEA. This chain's CDR3 is CSVAPEGYTF. The CDR3, as DNA: TGCAGCGTTGCCCCTGAGGGCTACACCTTC.

V usage is TRBV27 and J usage is TRBJ1-6; no reliable D call. The CDR3 runs to 15 residues. Trimming removed 5 bases at V and 7 bases at J, with 15 bases between. The germline V gene encodes CDR1 MNHEY and CDR2 SMNVEV (reference sequence). CDR3: CASSPRSLPNSPLHF. As DNA, the CDR3 is TGTGCCAGCAGTCCTCGCAGTTTGCCGAATTCACCCCTCCACTTT.

The chain uses TRBV11-2 and TRBJ2-5; 9 bases are a match to TRBD2. The CDR3 has 20 amino acids. Germline trimming cut 1 base from V and 5 bases from J; bases unmatched to any gene: 20. Per the germline V gene, CDR1 is SGHAT and CDR2 is FQNNGV. CDR3 DNA sequence: TGTGCCAGCAGCTTAGTGAGGGTAGCGGGGGTGGATCCGTCGATGGAGACCCAGTACTTC. Amino acid sequence: CASSLVRVAGVDPSMETQYF.

This clonotype was recorded only once. The V gene is TRBV30, the J gene TRBJ2-2; TRBD1 agrees at 7 bases. V dropped 1 base and J dropped 3; count of bases not matched to a gene: 2. Per the germline V gene, CDR1 is GTSNPN and CDR2 is SVGIG (reference sequence). This CDR3 has 14 amino acids. CDR3 sequence: CAWSARGYTGELFF. CDR3 sequence (DNA): TGTGCCTGGAGTGCCAGGGGGTACACCGGGGAGCTGTTTTTT.

This clonotype was picked up a small number of times. The chain links TRBV20-1 to TRBJ2-7; 7 nucleotides line up with TRBD1. The CDR3 contains 11 residues. Losses at the gene ends were 2 bases for V and 9 bases for J; bases not matched to a gene: 4. CDR1 and CDR2 (germline): DFQATT, SNEGSKA (reference sequence). The CDR3 region is CSARTGQAQYF. CDR3 bases: TGCAGTGCTAGAACTGGACAGGCGCAGTACTTC.